This paragraph reports one T cell receptor beta chain. Its antigen is not identified. Adult allogeneic hematopoietic cell transplant recipients with steroid-refractory graft-versus-host disease were prospectively enrolled for research autopsy. The source of the sample is a study of tissue T cells after allogeneic stem cell transplantation. On the study more broadly: Graft-versus-host disease patients received grafts, several unmodified and three CD34-selected to deplete T cells.

TCRdb's copy holds only in-frame clones and misses some; the assay was immunoSEQ multiplex PCR. The profile shows roughly 2,200 clones, 60% to 80% of them singletons. V was clipped by 4 bases and J by 8 bases, with 15 bases between them. CDR1 and CDR2 (germline): LGHNT, FRNRAP. This CDR3 has 14 amino acids. Study-wide findings and caveats: Limitations included a small, clinically heterogeneous cohort and limited sampling depth.

Sequencing used ileal tissue, obtained at autopsy. The sequence came from a male patient aged 60 or older with steroid-refractory graft-versus-host disease after an allogeneic stem cell transplant. The graft donor may have given rise to some T cells. V is TRBV12-5 and J is TRBJ2-1; tentatively, D is TRBD1 (5 bases). CDR3 protein: CASGWGSFSDEQFF. DNA for the CDR3: TGTGCTAGTGGTTGGGGCAGCTTTTCCGATGAGCAGTTCTTC. The variable domain in full, completed from reference TRBV12-5 and TRBJ2-1, reads DARVTQTPRHKVTEMGQEVTMRCQPILGHNTVFWYRQTMMQGLELLAYFRNRAPLDDSGMPKDRFSAEMPDATLATLKIQPSEPRDSAVYFCASGWGSFSDEQFFGPGTRLTVL.